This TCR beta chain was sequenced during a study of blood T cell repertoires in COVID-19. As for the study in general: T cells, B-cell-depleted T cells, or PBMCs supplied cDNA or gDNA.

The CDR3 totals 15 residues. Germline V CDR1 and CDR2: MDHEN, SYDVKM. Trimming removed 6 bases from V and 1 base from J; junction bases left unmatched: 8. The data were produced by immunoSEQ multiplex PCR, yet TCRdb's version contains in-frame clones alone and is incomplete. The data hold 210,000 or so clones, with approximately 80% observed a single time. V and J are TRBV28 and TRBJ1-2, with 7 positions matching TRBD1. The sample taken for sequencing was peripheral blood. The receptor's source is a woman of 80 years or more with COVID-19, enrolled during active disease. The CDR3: CASRREGAGNYGYTF. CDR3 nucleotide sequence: TGTGCCAGCAGACGGGAGGGGGCTGGTAACTATGGCTACACCTTC.